The subject of this entry is one T cell receptor beta chain. Its antigen has not been determined. No clone much larger than this one lies a single base away; base qualities are absent. Trimming takes 7 bases from V and 3 bases from J, and the germline ends sit 22 bases apart. The CDR3 measures 17 amino acids from cysteine to phenylalanine. Only CDR3 DNA is held: 51 bases, read in frame from base 1. Based on the germline V gene, the CDR1 and CDR2 sequences are MDHEN and SYDVKM. Synthetic TCR analog templates were spiked into each PCR so that absolute template abundance could be estimated from read counts. The immunoSEQ assay was used to amplify TCRbeta CDR3 regions from genomic DNA with bias-controlled V and J gene primers. Sequencing of rearranged TCRbeta segments was done at approximately 20X coverage. On the authors' methods: Sequencing errors were corrected by clustering and CDR3s were annotated against IMGT to assign V, D and J genes. Downstream analyses used only productive TCRbeta rearrangements, leaving out any out-of-frame or stop-codon sequences. Clonality was calculated as one minus the Shannon entropy normalized by the log of the number of unique productive sequences. Clones differing between time points or between blood and tumor were identified using Fisher's exact test with Benjamini-Hochberg correction, with an adjusted p below 0.01 applied as the threshold. TCRdb carries this immuneACCESS record with in-frame sequences only. Its versions omit some clonotypes, under half of them owing to an unresolved V gene in the studies checked, with the rest unexplained. V, J and clone size reflect that table, while D and trimming were determined from the DNA. This sample is represented by about 40,000 clones; over 75% of them were singletons. More than 15% of the sample lies in the top ten.

This entry comes from a study of PD-L1 blockade in urothelial cancer (dated 2017 in TCRdb). Regarding the research as a whole: All patients started therapy at some point between 2014 and 2016 and received atezolizumab 1,200 mg intravenously every 3 weeks. The study, an exploratory multi-omic analysis, examined somatic, immune and clinical correlates of response to PD-L1 blockade with atezolizumab in urothelial cancer. Whole exome sequencing and RNA sequencing of pretreatment tumors were performed alongside TCR sequencing in the same patients. Eight to ten patients achieved durable clinical benefit and about 19 did not. Durable clinical benefit was defined as progression-free survival longer than 6 months, and TCR features were also tested against progression-free and overall survival. An ECOG performance status of 0 or 1 was recorded for the patients, and 0 to 3 prior chemotherapy regimens had been received by the patients. Blood samples were analyzed 3 weeks after the start of treatment (second dose) and 6 weeks after the start of treatment. About 85% of the roughly 29 patients were identified as males with urothelial cancer of bladder origin, and a prior smoking history was reported by 18 of 29 patients. Some 29 patients had pretreatment blood TCR-seq, around 25 had at least one posttreatment blood collection, and around 25 had tumor TCR-seq. Pretreatment tumor samples and matched peripheral blood, collected serially before and after atezolizumab treatment, underwent TCR sequencing. A median of about 150,000 T cells and 80,000 or so unique TCRs was obtained from blood samples, and a median clonality of around 0.072 was observed. Study-level results and caveats: Among patients with durable benefit, tumor-associated TCR clones showed greater expansion in peripheral blood 3 weeks after treatment started (n ≈ 20, p = 0.022). Because the sample size was small (n ≈ 28) and many of the analyses were exploratory, the results are meant to be hypothesis-generating. Improved progression-free and overall survival was associated with having pretreatment peripheral blood TCR clonality below the median.

The cohort included about 27 patients with locally advanced or metastatic urothelial carcinoma who were treated at Memorial Sloan Kettering on a trial protocol. Peripheral blood mononuclear cells were collected from each patient pretreatment and during treatment, giving between 1 and 8 total time points per patient. The Qiagen DNeasy Blood extraction kit was used to purify genomic DNA from total PBMCs and tumor samples. PBMCs were collected pretreatment and during treatment, and were isolated and stored as previously described. The sample consisted of PBMCs, taken around atezolizumab (anti-PD-L1) treatment. This clonotype originated in a man between 60 and 75 years old with urothelial cancer. The chain uses TRBV28 and TRBJ1-3, and TRBD1 may be the D gene, going by 6 matching bases. The DNA sequence is TGTGCCAGCACCGGTACATGGGGCCCCAGGGGTGGAAACACCATATATTTT. This yields the protein CASTGTWGPRGGNTIYF.